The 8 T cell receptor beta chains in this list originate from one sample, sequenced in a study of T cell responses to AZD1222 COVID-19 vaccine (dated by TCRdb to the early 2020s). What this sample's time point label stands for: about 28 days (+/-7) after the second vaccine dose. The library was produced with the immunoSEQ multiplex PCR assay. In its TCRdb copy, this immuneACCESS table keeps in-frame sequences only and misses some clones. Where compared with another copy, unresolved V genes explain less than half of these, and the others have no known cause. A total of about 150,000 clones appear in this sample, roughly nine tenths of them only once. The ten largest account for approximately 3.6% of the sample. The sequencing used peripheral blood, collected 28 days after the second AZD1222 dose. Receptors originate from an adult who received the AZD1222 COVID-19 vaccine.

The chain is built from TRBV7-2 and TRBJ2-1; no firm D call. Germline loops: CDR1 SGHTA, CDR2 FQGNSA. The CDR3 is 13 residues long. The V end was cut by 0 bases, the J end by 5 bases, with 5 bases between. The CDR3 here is CASSLAAHNEQFF. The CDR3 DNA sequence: TGTGCCAGCAGCTTAGCTGCCCACAATGAGCAGTTCTTC.

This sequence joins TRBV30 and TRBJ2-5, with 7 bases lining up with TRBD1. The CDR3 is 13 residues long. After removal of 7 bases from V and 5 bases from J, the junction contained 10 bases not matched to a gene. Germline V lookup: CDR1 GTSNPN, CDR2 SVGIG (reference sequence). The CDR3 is CASRQGGRETQYF. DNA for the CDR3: TGTGCCTCCCGGCAAGGGGGCCGGGAGACCCAGTACTTC.

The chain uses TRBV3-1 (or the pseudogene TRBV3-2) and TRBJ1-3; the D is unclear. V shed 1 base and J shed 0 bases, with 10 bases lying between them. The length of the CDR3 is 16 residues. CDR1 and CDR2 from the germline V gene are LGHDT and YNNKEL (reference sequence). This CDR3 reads CASSQVSWFSGNTIYF. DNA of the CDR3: TGTGCCAGCAGCCAAGTTTCATGGTTCTCTGGAAACACCATATATTTT.

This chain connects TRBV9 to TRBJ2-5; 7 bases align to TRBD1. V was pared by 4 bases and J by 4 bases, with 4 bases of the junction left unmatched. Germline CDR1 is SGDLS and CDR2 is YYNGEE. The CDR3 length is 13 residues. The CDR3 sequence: CASSIGTVETQYF. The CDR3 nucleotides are TGTGCCAGCAGCATCGGGACAGTAGAGACCCAGTACTTC.

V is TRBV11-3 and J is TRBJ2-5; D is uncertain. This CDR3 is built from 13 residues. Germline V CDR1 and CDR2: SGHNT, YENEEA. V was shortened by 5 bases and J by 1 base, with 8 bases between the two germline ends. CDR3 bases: TGTGCCAGCAGCCCCCATAGCCAAGAGACCCAGTACTTC. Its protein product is CASSPHSQETQYF.

The CDR3 here is CASSVAGTGGDYGYTF. The CDR3 DNA reads as TGTGCCAGCAGCGTAGCCGGGACAGGGGGCGACTATGGCTACACCTTC. The rearrangement joins TRBV9 to TRBJ1-2, with TRBD1 matching 12 bases. CDR3 size: 16 residues. After removal of 0 bases from V and 3 bases from J, the junction contained 3 bases not matched to a gene. Germline CDR1 reads SGDLS; CDR2 reads YYNGEE.

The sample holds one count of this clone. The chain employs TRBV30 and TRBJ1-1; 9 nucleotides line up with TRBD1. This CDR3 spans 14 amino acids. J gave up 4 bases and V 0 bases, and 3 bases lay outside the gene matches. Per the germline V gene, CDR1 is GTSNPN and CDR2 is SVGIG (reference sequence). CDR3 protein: CAWSVGQGTTEAFF. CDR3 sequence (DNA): TGTGCCTGGAGTGTGGGACAGGGAACCACTGAAGCTTTCTTT.

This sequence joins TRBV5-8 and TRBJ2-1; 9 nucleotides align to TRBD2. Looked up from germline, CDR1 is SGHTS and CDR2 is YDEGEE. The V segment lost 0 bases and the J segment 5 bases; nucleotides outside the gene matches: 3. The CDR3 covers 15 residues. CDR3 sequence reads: CASSLALAGNNEQFF. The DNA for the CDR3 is TGTGCCAGCAGCTTGGCCCTAGCGGGGAACAATGAGCAGTTCTTC.